These T cell receptor beta chains were read from a single sample in a study of cytomegalovirus exposure and HLA in healthy donors. Some clones are missing from TCRdb's copy, which holds only in-frame ones; the method was immunoSEQ multiplex PCR. Among around 160,000 clones listed, roughly 75% were seen once. Sequenced material: PBMCs. The receptors shown here come from a male donor in good health and CMV-seronegative. Both conserved end residues are part of each CDR3. Each record gives: V gene, J gene, D gene, CDR3 length, clone size, CDR3 protein, CDR3 DNA. D genes are given only for firm matches. Only some rows state a clone size, as once, few, many or a class for expanded clones.

TRBV25-1,TRBJ2-3,.,18,.,CASSTVSGEGGTLDTQYF,TGTGCCAGCTCGACTGTCTCGGGAGAGGGCGGCACGTTAGATACGCAGTATTTT
TRBV18,TRBJ2-7,.,14,.,CASSPRDGDYEQYF,TGTGCCAGCTCACCGCGGGACGGAGATTACGAGCAGTACTTC
TRBV7-9,TRBJ2-6,.,14,.,CASQTRSGANVLTF,TGTGCCAGCCAAACTAGGTCTGGGGCCAACGTCCTGACTTTC
TRBV20-1,TRBJ1-1,.,11,.,CSAWGETEAFF,TGCAGTGCTTGGGGAGAGACAGAAGCTTTCTTT
TRBV5-5,TRBJ1-2,.,15,once,CASRSGSSGSYGYTF,TGTGCCAGCAGGTCAGGGTCGAGTGGTAGCTATGGCTACACCTTC
TRBV4-1,TRBJ2-1,.,15,.,CASSQGHRAHNEQFF,TGCGCCAGCAGCCAAGGGCACAGGGCGCACAATGAGCAGTTCTTC
TRBV19,TRBJ1-5,TRBD1,18,.,CASSTGQGASYSNQPQHF,TGTGCCAGTAGTACCGGACAGGGGGCTTCTTATAGCAATCAGCCCCAGCATTTT
TRBV7-9,TRBJ2-7,TRBD2,15,.,CASSPRTSGRNEQYF,TGTGCCAGCAGCCCTAGGACTAGCGGGAGGAACGAGCAGTACTTC
TRBV5-6,TRBJ2-7,.,12,.,CASSLQGYEQYF,TGTGCCAGCAGCCTACAGGGCTACGAGCAGTACTTC
TRBV7-9,TRBJ2-5,.,11,.,CASSLSETQYF,TGTGCCAGCAGCTTATCGGAGACCCAGTACTTC
TRBV9,TRBJ2-2,TRBD1,19,.,CASSVDRGENLGFDGELFF,TGTGCCAGCAGCGTAGACAGGGGGGAAAACTTGGGGTTTGACGGGGAGCTGTTTTTT
TRBV19,TRBJ2-7,TRBD2,15,.,CASTTGLAGVYEQYF,TGTGCCAGTACCACCGGACTAGCGGGAGTCTACGAGCAGTACTTC
TRBV4-1,TRBJ2-5,.,13,.,CASSQPKLGEQYF,TGCGCCAGCAGCCAACCTAAGCTCGGGGAGCAGTACTTC
TRBV2,TRBJ1-5,.,18,.,CASSLWPELHRNNQPQHF,TGTGCCAGCAGCCTTTGGCCGGAGTTACACCGTAACAATCAGCCCCAGCATTTT
TRBV11-2,TRBJ2-7,TRBD2,19,few,CASSSVYQFLAGDDYEQYF,TGTGCCAGCAGCTCCGTCTACCAATTCCTAGCGGGAGACGACTACGAGCAGTACTTC
TRBV5-8,TRBJ2-7,TRBD1,16,.,CASSFRTGPEAYEQYF,TGTGCCAGCAGCTTTAGGACAGGACCAGAGGCCTACGAGCAGTACTTC
TRBV27,TRBJ2-7,TRBD1,16,.,CASSSYRDREPYEQYF,TGTGCCAGCAGTTCTTACAGGGACAGGGAACCCTACGAGCAGTACTTC
TRBV15,TRBJ2-7,.,13,.,CATSSEGIHEQYF,TGTGCCACCAGCAGCGAGGGAATCCACGAGCAGTACTTC
TRBV7-2,TRBJ2-7,TRBD1,14,.,CASSTGTGGYEQYF,TGTGCCAGCAGTACCGGGACAGGGGGCTACGAGCAGTACTTC
TRBV6-5,TRBJ2-2,TRBD2,12,.,CASWTSIGELFF,TGTGCCAGCTGGACTAGCATCGGGGAGCTGTTTTTT
TRBV6-5,TRBJ1-5,.,13,.,CASSYAGSQPQHF,TGTGCCAGCAGTTACGCCGGGAGTCAGCCCCAGCATTTT
TRBV6-5,TRBJ2-7,.,12,.,CASTSGTYEQYF,TGTGCCAGCACCAGCGGAACCTACGAGCAGTACTTC
TRBV28,TRBJ2-4,TRBD2,12,.,CASSWRGNIQYF,TGTGCCAGCAGTTGGCGGGGGAACATTCAGTACTTC
TRBV11-2,TRBJ2-7,TRBD1,16,.,CASSPHVQGSSYEQYF,TGTGCCAGCAGCCCGCACGTACAGGGGTCCTCCTACGAGCAGTACTTC
TRBV7-8,TRBJ2-5,TRBD2,16,.,CASSLASGRWQETQYF,TGTGCCAGCAGCTTAGCGAGCGGGAGGTGGCAAGAGACCCAGTACTTC
TRBV29-1,TRBJ1-1,.,10,.,CSVQNTEAFF,TGCAGCGTTCAGAACACTGAAGCTTTCTTT
TRBV6-5,TRBJ2-1,TRBD2,15,.,CASSPTSGSVGEQFF,TGTGCCAGCAGCCCTACTAGCGGGAGTGTGGGTGAGCAGTTCTTC
TRBV29-1,TRBJ2-7,TRBD2,14,once,CSTAGGETTYEQYF,TGCAGCACCGCGGGGGGGGAAACGACCTACGAGCAGTACTTC
TRBV5-5,TRBJ2-1,.,13,.,CASSLAIYNEQFF,TGTGCCAGCAGCTTGGCCATCTACAATGAGCAGTTCTTC